Listed below are T cell receptor beta chains from one sample, sequenced in a study of spatial heterogeneity in lung cancer. TCRdb re-called the 5' RACE reads through MiXCR, storing one row per CDR3 protein. The data contain under 45,000 distinct CDR3 sequences, under 9% of them singletons. The sample was PBMCs, taken at follow-up. The receptors originated from a male donor with early-stage non-small cell lung cancer. CDR3s include the opening cysteine and the closing phenylalanine or tryptophan. D genes are given only for firm matches. Size is omitted from some rows. Given values are once, few, many or a class for expanded clones.

clone_size | d_call | j_call | v_call | cdr3_aa | cdr3_nt
many | TRBD1 | TRBJ1-6 | TRBV30 | CAWSGTGASYNSPLHF | TGTGCCTGGAGCGGGACAGGGGCCTCCTATAATTCACCCCTCCACTTT
many | . | TRBJ1-1 | TRBV3-1 | CASSQGPYTEAFF | TGTGCCAGCAGCCAAGGACCGTACACTGAAGCTTTCTTT
many | . | TRBJ2-1 | TRBV20-1 | CSASTPNSYNEQFF | TGCAGTGCCAGTACACCGAACTCCTACAATGAGCAGTTCTTC
many | . | TRBJ2-5 | TRBV5-1 | CASSLLAEETQYF | TGCGCCAGCAGCTTGTTGGCGGAAGAGACCCAGTACTTC
many | . | TRBJ2-7 | TRBV29-1 | CSVDWGYEQYF | TGCAGCGTTGATTGGGGCTACGAGCAGTACTTC
medium-sized | TRBD1 | TRBJ2-5 | TRBV5-1 | CASSSETGEGETQYF | TGCGCCAGCAGCTCGGAAACAGGGGAAGGAGAGACCCAGTACTTC
few | TRBD1 | TRBJ1-6 | TRBV20-1 | CRARGQGAGNSPLHF | TGCCGTGCTAGAGGACAGGGGGCTGGTAATTCACCCCTCCACTTT
many | . | TRBJ1-6 | TRBV7-9 | CASSLGSGSRSPLHF | TGTGCCAGCAGCCTAGGGTCGGGGAGTCGGTCACCCCTCCACTTT
many | TRBD1 | TRBJ1-2 | TRBV19 | CASSTTGGDGYTF | TGTGCCAGTAGTACGACAGGGGGTGATGGCTACACCTTC
few | TRBD2 | TRBJ2-1 | TRBV11-2 | CASSRRLAGGYNEQFF | TGTGCCAGCAGCCGCCGGCTAGCGGGGGGGTACAATGAGCAGTTCTTC
. | . | TRBJ2-2 | TRBV27 | CASSLGGHTGELFF | TGTGCCAGCAGTTTAGGGGGCCACACCGGGGAGCTGTTTTTT
many | TRBD1 | TRBJ1-3 | TRBV5-1 | CASSLDRGAGNTIYF | TGCGCCAGCAGCTTGGACAGGGGCGCTGGAAACACCATATATTTT
many | TRBD1 | TRBJ1-2 | TRBV7-9 | CASSLADRGLYGYTF | TGTGCCAGCAGCTTAGCCGACAGGGGTCTCTATGGCTACACCTTC
many | . | TRBJ2-7 | TRBV7-6 | CASSLAQGIYEQYF | TGTGCCAGCAGCTTAGCGCAAGGGATCTACGAGCAGTACTTC
many | . | TRBJ2-6 | TRBV10-3 | CAISESRLGSGANVLTF | TGTGCCATCAGTGAGTCGCGGCTGGGCTCTGGGGCCAACGTCCTGACTTTC
many | TRBD1 | TRBJ2-3 | TRBV27 | CASSFYRGETDTQYF | TGTGCCAGCAGTTTTTACAGGGGAGAGACAGATACGCAGTATTTT
few | TRBD1 | TRBJ2-7 | TRBV6-1 | CASRNGQAHEQYF | TGTGCCAGCCGGAATGGACAGGCCCACGAGCAGTACTTC
many | TRBD2 | TRBJ2-3 | TRBV3-1 | CASSQDIGTSGGHTDTQYF | TGTGCCAGCAGCCAAGATATTGGGACTAGCGGGGGGCACACAGATACGCAGTATTTT
many | . | TRBJ2-5 | TRBV20-1 | CSVPPRGGSGIETQYF | .
. | . | TRBJ2-2 | TRBV6-5 | CASSYSLAGELFF | TGTGCCAGCAGTTACTCGCTTGCCGGGGAGCTGTTTTTT
many | . | TRBJ1-4 | TRBV30 | CAWRDPGLPVLFF | TGTGCCTGGAGGGACCCGGGACTCCCGGTGTTGTTTTTT
many | . | TRBJ2-7 | TRBV7-6 | CASSPVSFSYEQYF | TGTGCCAGCAGTCCCGTGAGCTTCTCCTACGAGCAGTACTTC
many | . | TRBJ2-1 | TRBV25-1 | CASSELAGQTYNEQFF | TGTGCCAGCAGTGAATTAGCGGGACAGACCTACAATGAGCAGTTCTTC
many | . | TRBJ1-1 | TRBV30 | CAGTPQAVTEAFF | TGTGCCGGAACGCCACAGGCGGTCACTGAAGCTTTCTTT
many | . | TRBJ1-1 | TRBV6-5 | CASSYSGRGWTEAFF | TGTGCCAGCAGTTACTCAGGACGTGGGTGGACCGAAGCTTTCTTT
. | . | TRBJ1-6 | TRBV6-4 | CASGESPDKNSPLHF | TGTGCCAGCGGAGAATCACCGGACAAGAATTCACCCCTCCACTTT
many | . | TRBJ2-2 | TRBV20-1 | CSAREAGNTGELFF | TGCAGTGCTAGAGAAGCGGGGAACACCGGGGAGCTGTTTTTT
many | TRBD2 | TRBJ2-3 | TRBV2 | CASSERAGGITDTQYF | TGTGCCAGCAGTGAACGGGCGGGGGGTATCACAGATACGCAGTATTTT
many | TRBD1 | TRBJ2-5 | TRBV11-2 | CASSPPGQQETQYF | TGTGCCAGCAGCCCCCCGGGACAGCAAGAGACCCAGTACTTC
many | . | TRBJ2-1 | TRBV6-5 | CASSYSGFSSSYNEQFF | TGTGCCAGCAGTTACTCGGGCTTTTCGAGCTCCTACAATGAGCAGTTCTTC
many | . | TRBJ1-1 | TRBV18 | CASSPVRGEAFF | TGTGCCAGCTCACCAGTTCGGGGTGAAGCTTTCTTT
. | . | TRBJ1-1 | TRBV27 | CASSFFRNTEAFF | TGTGCCAGCAGTTTTTTCAGAAACACTGAAGCTTTCTTT